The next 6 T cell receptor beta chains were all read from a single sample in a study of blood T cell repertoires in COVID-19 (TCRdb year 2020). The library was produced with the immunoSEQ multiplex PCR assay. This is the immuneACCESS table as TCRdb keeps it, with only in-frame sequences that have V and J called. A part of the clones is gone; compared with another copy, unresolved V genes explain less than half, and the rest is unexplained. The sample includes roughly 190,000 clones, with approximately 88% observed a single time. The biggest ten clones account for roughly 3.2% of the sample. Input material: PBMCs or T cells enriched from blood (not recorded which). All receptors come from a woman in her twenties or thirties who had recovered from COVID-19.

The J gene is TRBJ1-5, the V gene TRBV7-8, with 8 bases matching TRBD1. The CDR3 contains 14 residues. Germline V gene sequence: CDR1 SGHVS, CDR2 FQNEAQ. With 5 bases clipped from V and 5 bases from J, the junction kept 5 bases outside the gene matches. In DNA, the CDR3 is TGTGCCAGCAGCCCCGACAGGGGTGATCAGCCCCAGCATTTT. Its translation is CASSPDRGDQPQHF.

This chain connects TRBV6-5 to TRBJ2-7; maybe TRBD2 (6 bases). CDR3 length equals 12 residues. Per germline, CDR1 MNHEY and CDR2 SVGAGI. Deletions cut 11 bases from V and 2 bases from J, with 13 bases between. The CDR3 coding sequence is TGTGCCTCCCCTAGCGAGACCTACGAGCAGTACTTC. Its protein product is CASPSETYEQYF.

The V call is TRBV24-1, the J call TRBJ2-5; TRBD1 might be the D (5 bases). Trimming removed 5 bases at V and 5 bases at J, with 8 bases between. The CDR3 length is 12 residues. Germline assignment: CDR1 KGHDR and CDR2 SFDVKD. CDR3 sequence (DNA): TGTGCCACCAGTGTCGCAGGGGAGACCCAGTACTTC. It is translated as CATSVAGETQYF.

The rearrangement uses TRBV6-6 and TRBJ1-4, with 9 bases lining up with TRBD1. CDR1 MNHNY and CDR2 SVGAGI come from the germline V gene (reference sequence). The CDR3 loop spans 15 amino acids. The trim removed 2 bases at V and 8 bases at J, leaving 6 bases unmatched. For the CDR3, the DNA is TGTGCCAGCAGTTACGGGACAGGGAGTCGGGAAAAACTGTTTTTT. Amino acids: CASSYGTGSREKLFF.

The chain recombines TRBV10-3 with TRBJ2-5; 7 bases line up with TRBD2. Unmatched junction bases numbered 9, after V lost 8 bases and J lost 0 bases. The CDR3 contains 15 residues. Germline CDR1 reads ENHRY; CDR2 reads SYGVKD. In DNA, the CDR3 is TGTGCCATCGGACCAGCGGGATGGTACCAAGAGACCCAGTACTTC. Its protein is CAIGPAGWYQETQYF.

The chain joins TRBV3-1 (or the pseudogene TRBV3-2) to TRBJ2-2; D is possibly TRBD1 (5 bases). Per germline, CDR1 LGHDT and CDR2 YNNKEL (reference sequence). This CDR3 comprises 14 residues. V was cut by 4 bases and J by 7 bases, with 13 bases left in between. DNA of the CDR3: TGTGCCAGCAGCCTAAACCAGGGTAACGGGGAGCTGTTTTTT. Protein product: CASSLNQGNGELFF.